Below, 32 T cell receptor beta chains from the same sample are listed, as sequenced in a study of blood T cell repertoires in COVID-19 (dated by TCRdb to the early 2020s). Libraries were prepared through the immunoSEQ multiplex PCR assay. TCRdb stores this immuneACCESS table with in-frame sequences only. Part of the clones is absent; in the studies checked, under half of the shortfall reflects unresolved V genes, and no reason is known for the rest. The sample includes roughly 6,300 clones, with around 91% observed a single time. The top ten hold around 4.7% of the sample. The specimen sequenced was peripheral blood. These receptors all stem from an elderly man with active COVID-19.

The chain links TRBV28 to TRBJ2-7; TRBD2 might be the D (5 bases). The CDR3 loop spans 12 amino acids. V lost 2 bases to trimming and J lost 6 bases, with 8 bases between them. Germline V lookup: CDR1 MDHEN, CDR2 SYDVKM. The CDR3: CASSLGGGEQYF. CDR3 DNA: TGTGCCAGCAGTTTAGGTGGAGGCGAGCAGTACTTC.

This rearrangement joins TRBV5-4 to TRBJ1-1; 7 bases align to TRBD1. After removal of 4 bases from V and 2 bases from J, the junction contained 8 bases not matched to a gene. This CDR3 is built from 15 residues. The germline CDR1 and CDR2 sequences are SGHNT and YYREEE (reference sequence). The CDR3 coding sequence is TGTGCCAGCAGCACATATACAGGGGTAAACACTGAAGCTTTCTTT. This translates into CASSTYTGVNTEAFF.

J is TRBJ2-7 and V is TRBV6-5; 7 bases are a match to TRBD2. Germline CDR1 reads MNHEY; CDR2 reads SVGAGI. With 4 bases clipped from V and 4 bases from J, the junction kept 10 bases outside the gene matches. This CDR3 comprises 15 residues. The CDR3 DNA reads TGTGCCAGCAGTTTCGAGCGGGGAACTACTTACGAGCAGTACTTC. Translating it yields CASSFERGTTYEQYF.

The chain employs TRBV6-1 and TRBJ1-2; no reliable D call. The germline V gene has CDR1 MNHNS and CDR2 SASEGT. The CDR3 covers 17 residues. Trimming left V 0 bases short and J 5 bases short, with 19 bases between. CDR3 nucleotides: TGTGCCAGCAGTGAAGCATGGGGAGTCATTGGGAAGTATGGCTACACCTTC. Its protein product is CASSEAWGVIGKYGYTF.

The V gene is TRBV5-6, the J gene TRBJ2-6; D is perhaps TRBD1 (6 bases). V was pared by 4 bases and J by 2 bases, with 16 bases between. The CDR3 length is 17 residues. Germline loops: CDR1 SGHDT, CDR2 YYEEEE. CDR3 sequence (DNA): TGTGCCAGCAGCCGTAGGGGTGGGGGCGCTGGGGCCAACGTCCTGACTTTC. As protein: CASSRRGGGAGANVLTF.

The J gene is TRBJ2-3, the V gene TRBV19; 8 nucleotides match TRBD2. Germline lookup yields CDR1 LNHDA and CDR2 SQIVND (reference sequence). The V gene end was trimmed by 6 bases and the J gene end by 2 bases; junction bases not matched to a gene: 7. This CDR3 has 15 amino acids. Here the CDR3 reads CASRAGGVPTDTQYF. CDR3 coding DNA: TGTGCCAGTAGGGCCGGGGGGGTCCCCACAGATACGCAGTATTTT.

The V gene is TRBV7-9, the J gene TRBJ2-1; 11 bases are a match to TRBD2. This CDR3 region has 14 residues. The V gene end was trimmed by 1 base and the J gene end by 13 bases; junction bases not matched to a gene: 6. Germline loops: CDR1 SEHNR, CDR2 FQNEAQ (reference sequence). CDR3 region: CASSLELAGVEQFF. The CDR3 DNA sequence: TGTGCCAGCAGCTTAGAACTAGCGGGAGTTGAACAGTTCTTC.

The chain couples TRBV10-2 to TRBJ2-2; 9 positions match TRBD2. The V gene's germline CDR1 is WSHSY and CDR2 SAAADI. This CDR3 has 14 amino acids. V lost 10 bases and J lost 4; bases outside the gene matches: 7. The chain's CDR3 is CATVAGVPTGELFF. The CDR3 DNA reads TGCGCCACCGTAGCGGGAGTTCCCACCGGGGAGCTGTTTTTT.

The rearrangement links TRBV7-9 to TRBJ1-3; D is perhaps TRBD1 (5 bases). This CDR3 has 15 residues. The germline V gene encodes CDR1 SEHNR and CDR2 FQNEAQ (reference sequence). Deletions cut 5 bases from V and 4 bases from J, with 15 bases between. This CDR3 is CASSPNPGFGNTIYF. For the CDR3, the DNA is TGTGCCAGCAGCCCAAACCCAGGGTTCGGAAACACCATATATTTT.

This chain uses TRBV7-9 with TRBJ2-7; D may be TRBD1 (5 bases). In germline, CDR1 is SEHNR, CDR2 FQNEAQ (reference sequence). This CDR3 has 14 amino acids. With 1 base removed from V and 2 bases from J, the gap between germline ends came to 9 bases. Here the CDR3 DNA reads TGTGCCAGCAGCTTAGGGCTAGGGGCCTACGAGCAGTACTTC. This gives the protein CASSLGLGAYEQYF.

V is TRBV7-2 and J is TRBJ2-5; TRBD2 agrees at 8 bases. CDR1 is SGHTA, CDR2 FQGNSA, per germline. V lost 5 bases and J lost 4; bases outside the gene matches: 12. The CDR3 consists of 16 residues. This chain's CDR3 is CASSRRGDGGAETQYF. DNA of the CDR3: TGTGCCAGCAGCCGTAGAGGCGACGGGGGGGCAGAGACCCAGTACTTC.

The rearrangement links TRBV18 to TRBJ2-5; tentatively, D is TRBD1 (6 bases). CDR3 length equals 12 residues. Deletions cut 5 bases from V and 4 bases from J, with 8 bases between. CDR1 and CDR2 from the germline V gene are KGHSH and LQKENI. CDR3 nucleotide sequence: TGTGCCAGCTCAAGACAGGCAGAGACCCAGTACTTC. Translated: CASSRQAETQYF. Combining the CDR3 with reference TRBV18 and TRBJ2-5 gives the whole variable domain NAGVMQNPRHLVRRRGQEARLRCSPMKGHSHVYWYRQLPEEGLKFMVYLQKENIIDESGMPKERFSAEFPKEGPSILRIQQVVRGDSAAYFCASSRQAETQYFGPGTRLLVL.

The V and J genes are TRBV21-1 and TRBJ2-1; the table calls TRBD2, which could not be checked here. TRBV21-1 represents a pseudogene. This CDR3 is built from 15 residues. The CDR3 region is CASSRSAGHYNEQFF. The DNA of the CDR3 is TGTGCCAGCAGCAGGTCAGCGGGACATTACAATGAGCAGTTCTTC.

This sequence joins TRBV7-9 and TRBJ1-1; the match to TRBD1 covers 7 bases. V was pared by 1 base and J by 4 bases, with 3 bases of the junction left unmatched. The CDR3 covers 14 residues. Germline assignment: CDR1 SEHNR and CDR2 FQNEAQ (reference sequence). As DNA, the CDR3 is TGTGCCAGCAGCTTAGACAGGGGATCCACTGAAGCTTTCTTT. It yields the protein CASSLDRGSTEAFF. Drawing the rest from reference TRBV7-9 and TRBJ1-1, the complete variable domain is DTGVSQNPRHKITKRGQNVTFRCDPISEHNRLYWYRQTLGQGPEFLTYFQNEAQLEKSRLLSDRFSAERPKGSFSTLEIQRTEQGDSAMYLCASSLDRGSTEAFFGQGTRLTVV.

The chain joins TRBV29-1 to TRBJ2-7, with TRBD2 as a possible D gene (6 bases). Germline V gives CDR1 SQVTM, CDR2 ANQGSEA. The V end lost 2 bases, the J end lost 6 bases, and 11 bases lay between the germline ends. The CDR3 consists of 12 residues. As DNA, the CDR3 is TGCAGCGTTGAATTGGGCGGGGCCGAGCAGTACTTC. Its protein product is CSVELGGAEQYF.

This sequence joins TRBV4-1 and TRBJ1-1, with D perhaps matching TRBD1 (6 bases). The germline V and J ends were trimmed by 1 base and 5 bases, with 11 bases remaining between them. The germline CDR1 and CDR2 sequences are MGHRA and YSYEKL. The CDR3 has 14 residues. The CDR3 loop reads CASSQVGRGTEAFF. In DNA form, the CDR3 reads TGCGCCAGCAGCCAAGTTGGGAGGGGGACTGAAGCTTTCTTT.

J is TRBJ2-7 and V is TRBV5-4, with TRBD2 matching over 9 bases. V lost 3 bases to trimming and J lost 6 bases; unmatched junction nucleotides: 7. CDR1 and CDR2 from the germline V gene are SGHNT and YYREEE (reference sequence). The CDR3 runs to 14 residues. The CDR3 nucleotides read TGTGCCAGCAGCTCATCCGGGACTAGCAGCGAGCAGTACTTC. The encoded protein is CASSSSGTSSEQYF.

The rearrangement joins TRBV27 to TRBJ2-7; D is unclear. The germline V gene encodes CDR1 MNHEY and CDR2 SMNVEV (reference sequence). This CDR3 comprises 13 residues. Trimming pared 5 bases from V and 9 bases from J, leaving 17 bases between. The CDR3 sequence: CASSNPTRPRQYF. CDR3 coding DNA: TGTGCCAGCAGTAACCCGACTCGACCCAGGCAGTACTTC.

The V gene is TRBV6-1, the J gene TRBJ2-2; D unresolved. V was clipped by 2 bases and J by 3 bases, with 13 bases between them. This CDR3 has 16 amino acids. CDR1 and CDR2 from the germline V gene are MNHNS and SASEGT. The CDR3: CASSEQSIRDTGELFF. CDR3 nucleotide sequence: TGTGCCAGCAGTGAACAATCCATTCGCGACACCGGGGAGCTGTTTTTT.

The chain is built from TRBV19 and TRBJ2-7; D may be TRBD2 (6 bases). CDR1 is LNHDA and CDR2 is SQIVND in the germline V gene (reference sequence). The CDR3 consists of 14 residues. V was pared by 9 bases and J by 5 bases, with 20 bases between. CDR3 amino acids: CASRPAGTRDEQYF. Here the CDR3 DNA reads TGTGCCAGCCGCCCCGCGGGGACGCGGGACGAGCAGTACTTC.

The rearrangement joins TRBV6-5 to TRBJ2-2, with a weak D call TRBD2 (5 bases). V lost 5 bases to trimming and J lost 3 bases, with 13 bases between them. CDR1 MNHEY and CDR2 SVGAGI come from the germline V gene. The CDR3 is 15 residues long. CDR3 amino acids: CASSRTAPDTGELFF. The CDR3 coding sequence is TGTGCCAGCAGTAGGACTGCTCCGGACACCGGGGAGCTGTTTTTT.

This chain connects TRBV27 to TRBJ1-2, with no clear D. Germline V CDR1 and CDR2: MNHEY, SMNVEV (reference sequence). The CDR3 covers 13 residues. V lost 9 bases and J 3 bases, leaving 14 bases between the germline ends. The CDR3 reads CARETDSYYGYTF. The CDR3 bases are TGTGCCAGGGAGACGGATAGCTACTATGGCTACACCTTC.

The chain combines TRBV4-3 with TRBJ1-4; a possible D gene is TRBD1 (6 bases). The germline V and J ends were trimmed by 1 base and 5 bases, with 17 bases remaining between them. Germline V gene sequence: CDR1 LGHNA, CDR2 YSLEER. This CDR3 region has 17 residues. DNA for the CDR3: TGCGCCAGCAGCCAAGTCTATGGTGGACAGAAGAATGAAAAACTGTTTTTT. Residues: CASSQVYGGQKNEKLFF.

This chain joins TRBV28 and TRBJ1-2; D may be TRBD1 (5 bases). Between the trimmed V and J ends, which lost 5 bases and 8 bases, there was a span of 21 bases. Germline V gene lookup returns CDR1 MDHEN and CDR2 SYDVKM. The CDR3 length is 15 residues. The CDR3 sequence: CASSPTLAREGGYTF. The DNA of the CDR3 is TGTGCCAGCAGTCCAACCTTGGCCAGGGAAGGCGGCTACACCTTC.

This chain uses TRBV4-2 with TRBJ1-1, with 8 bases fitting TRBD1. V was pared by 3 bases and J by 1 base, with 4 bases of the junction left unmatched. This CDR3 has 15 amino acids. Germline CDR1 is LGHNA and CDR2 is YNFKEQ. CDR3 protein: CASSHPGTGNTEAFF. CDR3 coding DNA: TGTGCCAGCAGCCACCCCGGGACAGGGAACACTGAAGCTTTCTTT.

CDR3 DNA sequence: TGTGCCAGCGGCGGGGGCTTAGCGCCTGGAAACACCATATATTTT. Its translation is CASGGGLAPGNTIYF. The chain has TRBV27 and TRBJ1-3; weak D call: TRBD1 (6 bases). V lost 8 bases and J lost 2, with 16 bases in between. This CDR3 region has 15 residues. CDR1 is MNHEY, CDR2 SMNVEV, per germline (reference sequence).

In this sample, this clone turned up a few times. The V and J genes are TRBV30 and TRBJ1-2; TRBD1 is a possible D gene (5 bases). Trimming cost V 3 bases and J 2 bases, with 16 bases left between them. CDR3 size: 15 residues. Germline V gives CDR1 GTSNPN, CDR2 SVGIG (reference sequence). For the CDR3, the DNA is TGTGCCTGGAGCCCTCCCAACAGGAAAAACTATGGCTACACCTTC. It codes for CAWSPPNRKNYGYTF.

The chain is built from TRBV5-4 and TRBJ2-1; TRBD2 matches at 7 bases. CDR1 SGHNT and CDR2 YYREEE come from the germline V gene (reference sequence). This CDR3 spans 17 amino acids. Trimming cost V 4 bases and J 3 bases; bases outside gene matches: 13. The CDR3 region has the DNA TGTGCCAGCAGCGGGGGGGTTGAGGGATTTAACTACAATGAGCAGTTCTTC. It translates to CASSGGVEGFNYNEQFF.

This chain links TRBV10-3 with TRBJ2-3; 7 bases are a match to TRBD1. The CDR3 runs to 13 residues. V shed 9 bases and J 2 bases; nucleotides not matched to a gene: 5. In germline, CDR1 is ENHRY, CDR2 SYGVKD. CDR3 DNA sequence: TGTGCCATGAGGGGGCGCGACACAGATACGCAGTATTTT. Translated, it gives CAMRGRDTDTQYF.

The rearrangement uses TRBV24-1 and TRBJ2-5; maybe TRBD2 (6 bases). In germline, CDR1 is KGHDR, CDR2 SFDVKD. There are 13 residues in the CDR3. Trimming took 5 bases from V and 5 from J, leaving 11 bases between them. CDR3 sequence: CATSAAGWETQYF. The CDR3, as DNA: TGTGCCACCAGTGCCGCGGGATGGGAGACCCAGTACTTC.

The rearrangement uses TRBV6-4 and TRBJ2-1; D gene ambiguous. V lost 4 bases and J lost 6, with 13 bases in between. This CDR3 spans 14 amino acids. Germline CDR1 is MRHNA and CDR2 is SNTAGT. The CDR3 coding sequence is TGTGCCAGCAGTGTATTGGTCACTTCCAATGAGCAGTTCTTC. Translated: CASSVLVTSNEQFF.

The chain links TRBV3-1 (or the pseudogene TRBV3-2) to TRBJ2-2, with TRBD2 identical over 7 bases. The CDR3 runs to 15 residues. Germline V gene lookup returns CDR1 LGHDT and CDR2 YNNKEL (reference sequence). The junction had 10 bases not matched to a gene; V was cut back by 4 bases and J by 8 bases. Written as DNA, the CDR3 is TGTGCCAGCAGCCTGGGAGGGGCACGGACGGGGGAGCTGTTTTTT. It specifies CASSLGGARTGELFF.